The subject of this entry is one T cell receptor (beta chain). This record comes from a study of blood T cell repertoires in COVID-19. Study in general: PBMCs, B-cell-depleted T cells, or T cells were the source of the cDNA or gDNA that made up the material.

Authors' data handling: Amplification of reference gene primers was used by the study to estimate nucleated cell counts. The assay was immunoSEQ multiplex PCR, and TCRdb's table has in-frame clones only and misses some. V, J and clone size are those of that table, while D and trimming were read from the DNA. The data contain around 93,000 clones, approximately 90% of them seen just once; the ten biggest clones take up about 16%. V shed 0 bases and J shed 4 bases, with 13 bases lying between them. CDR1 LNHNV and CDR2 YYDKDF come from the germline V gene (reference sequence). This CDR3 comprises 16 residues.

The rearrangement links TRBV15 to TRBJ2-1; maybe TRBD2 (6 bases). The source material was peripheral blood. This TCR derives from a human donor in a cohort sampled during active COVID-19. CDR3 amino acids: CATSREGSGKYNEQFF. The CDR3 coding sequence is TGTGCCACCAGCAGAGAAGGTAGCGGAAAATACAATGAGCAGTTCTTC. The variable domain in full, completed from reference TRBV15 and TRBJ2-1, reads DAMVIQNPRYQVTQFGKPVTLSCSQTLNHNVMYWYQQKSSQAPKLLFHYYDKDFNNEADTPDNFQSRRPNTSFCFLDIRSPGLGDTAMYLCATSREGSGKYNEQFFGPGTRLTVL.